This TCR beta chain was recorded in a study of cytomegalovirus exposure and HLA in healthy donors. Findings and limits, study-wide: Roughly even sequencing depth across donors was the assumption behind the presence/absence analyses. TCR association rates varied by HLA locus in a later analysis, with DRB1 highest and HLA-C lowest. Some V segments could not be told apart, so they were left out, TRBV6-2 and TRBV6-3 among them. Later work associated 16,951 TCR beta sequences with HLA alleles at 0.05 false discovery rate.

The PCR employed 60 Vbeta primers together with 13 Jbeta primers. Generated by immunoSEQ multiplex PCR, the TCRdb table keeps only in-frame clones and is missing some. The sample has about 150,000 clones; 65% to 80% are singletons. The length of the CDR3 is 13 residues. Per the germline V gene, CDR1 is SGHNT and CDR2 is YYREEE (reference sequence). Trimming at V came to 3 bases and at J to 2 bases, leaving 2 bases not matched to a gene. The table lists this clone with a count of one. Its antigen is as yet unknown. What was sequenced was PBMCs. This clonotype was obtained from a male donor in good health and CMV-seronegative. The chain carries TRBV5-4 and TRBJ2-7; 7 positions agree with TRBD2. CDR3 amino acids: CASSYSGAYEQYF. The CDR3 nucleotides are TGTGCCAGCAGCTACAGCGGGGCCTACGAGCAGTACTTC.